This T cell receptor beta chain was captured in a study of blood T cell repertoires in COVID-19. Study in general: From the United States, Italy and Spain came samples of acute and convalescent COVID-19.

This CDR3 contains 17 residues. Germline lookup yields CDR1 LGHNA and CDR2 YNFKEQ. V lost 0 bases, J lost 4 bases, and 7 bases stayed unmatched. The repertoire was sequenced with immunoSEQ multiplex PCR; TCRdb's copy has only in-frame clones and lacks some. The sample carries a few hundred thousand clones, roughly 86% recorded once. The V and J genes are TRBV4-2 and TRBJ1-1; 11 nucleotides agree with TRBD1. The sequence derives from a young man with acute COVID-19. What was sequenced was PBMCs or T cells enriched from blood (not recorded which). The CDR3 protein is CASSQDGDRGSGTEAFF. The DNA for the CDR3 is TGTGCCAGCAGCCAAGATGGGGACAGGGGGAGTGGCACTGAAGCTTTCTTT.